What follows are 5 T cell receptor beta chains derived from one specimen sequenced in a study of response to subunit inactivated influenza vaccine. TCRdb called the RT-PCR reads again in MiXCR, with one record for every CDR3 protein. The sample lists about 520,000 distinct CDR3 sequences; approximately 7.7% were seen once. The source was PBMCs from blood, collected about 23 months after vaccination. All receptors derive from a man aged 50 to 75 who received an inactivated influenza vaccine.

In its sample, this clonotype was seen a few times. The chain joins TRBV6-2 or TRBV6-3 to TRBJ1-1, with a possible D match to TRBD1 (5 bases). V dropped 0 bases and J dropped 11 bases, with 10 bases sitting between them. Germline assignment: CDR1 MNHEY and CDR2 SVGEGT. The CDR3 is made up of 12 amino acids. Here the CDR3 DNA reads TGTGCCAGCAGTTACTCGCCAGCAGGGGCTTTCTTT. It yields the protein CASSYSPAGAFF.

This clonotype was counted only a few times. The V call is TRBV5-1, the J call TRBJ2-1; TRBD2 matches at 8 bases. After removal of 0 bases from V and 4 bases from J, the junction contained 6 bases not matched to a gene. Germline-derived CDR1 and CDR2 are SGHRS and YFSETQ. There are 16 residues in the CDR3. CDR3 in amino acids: CASSLARLAGYNEQFF. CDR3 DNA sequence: TGCGCCAGCAGCTTGGCCAGGCTAGCGGGTTACAATGAGCAGTTCTTC.

CDR3: CASSLDRARETQYF. CDR3 in DNA: TGTGCCAGCAGCTTGGACAGGGCACGGGAGACCCAGTACTTC. The rearrangement joins TRBV12-3 or TRBV12-4 to TRBJ2-5, with TRBD1 identical over 8 bases. V gave up 6 bases and J gave up 5 bases; unmatched junction bases: 8. This CDR3 has 14 amino acids.

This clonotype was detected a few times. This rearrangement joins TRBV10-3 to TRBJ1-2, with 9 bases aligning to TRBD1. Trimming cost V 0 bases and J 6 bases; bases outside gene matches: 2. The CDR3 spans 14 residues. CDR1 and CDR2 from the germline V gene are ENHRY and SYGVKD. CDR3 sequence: CAISESGTGNGYTF. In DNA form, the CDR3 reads TGTGCCATCAGTGAGTCCGGGACAGGGAATGGCTACACCTTC.

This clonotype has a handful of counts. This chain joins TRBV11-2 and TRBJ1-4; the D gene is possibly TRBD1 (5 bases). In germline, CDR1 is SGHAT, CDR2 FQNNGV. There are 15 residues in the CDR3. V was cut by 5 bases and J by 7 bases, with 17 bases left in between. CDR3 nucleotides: TGTGCCAGCAGCCTCCTCCAGGGAGGGGTTGAAAAACTGTTTTTT. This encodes CASSLLQGGVEKLFF.